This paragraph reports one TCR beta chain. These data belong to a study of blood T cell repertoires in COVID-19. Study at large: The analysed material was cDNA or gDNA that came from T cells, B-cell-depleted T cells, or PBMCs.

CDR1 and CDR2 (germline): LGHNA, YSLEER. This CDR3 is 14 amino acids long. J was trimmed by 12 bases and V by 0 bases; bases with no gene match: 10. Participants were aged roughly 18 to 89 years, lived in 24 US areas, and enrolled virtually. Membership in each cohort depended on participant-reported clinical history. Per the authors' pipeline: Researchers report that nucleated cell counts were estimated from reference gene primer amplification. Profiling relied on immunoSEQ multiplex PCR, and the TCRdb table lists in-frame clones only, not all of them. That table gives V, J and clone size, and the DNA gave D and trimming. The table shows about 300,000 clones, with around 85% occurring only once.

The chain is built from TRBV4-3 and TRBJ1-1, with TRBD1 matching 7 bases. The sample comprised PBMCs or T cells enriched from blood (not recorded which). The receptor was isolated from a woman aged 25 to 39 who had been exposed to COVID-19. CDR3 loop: CASSQDRKTGASFF. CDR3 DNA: TGCGCCAGCAGCCAAGATCGTAAAACAGGGGCTTCTTTCTTT.